This T cell receptor (beta chain) originates from a study of cytomegalovirus exposure and HLA in healthy donors. Whole-study results and caveats: Indistinguishable V segments, including TRBV6-2 and TRBV6-3, were excluded. Most TCR sequences proved rare, with some public TCRs found in many donors. According to reports, the classifier identified cytomegalovirus status with high specificity and sensitivity.

The CDR3 has 13 residues. Germline CDR1 SQVTM, CDR2 ANQGSEA. In its sample, this clone was seen once. No antigen is known for it. PCR primers comprised 60 Vbeta and 13 Jbeta primers. Clones were sequenced by immunoSEQ multiplex PCR, and TCRdb holds only the in-frame ones, with some missing. This table holds about 190,000 clones, roughly 77% found once. The sequenced sample was PBMCs. The chain has TRBV29-1 and TRBJ2-5; D may be TRBD1 (6 bases). The J call may be wrong; the DNA end is better matched by TRBJ2-7. This clonotype originated in a man aged 30 to 45 in good health and CMV-seropositive. The DNA of the CDR3 is TGCAGCGCTAATACAGGGACCCCCTACGAGCAGTACTTC. It specifies CSANTGTPYEQYF.